The 6 T cell receptor beta chains below come from one sample, sequenced in a study of T cell changes during pregnancy in multiple sclerosis. Repertoires were generated with immunoSEQ multiplex PCR, while TCRdb's copy carries only in-frame clones and drops some. The sample lists roughly 46,000 clones, 85% to 95% seen once, with 3.9% in the top ten. This specimen was CD8+ T cells from peripheral blood mononuclear cells, taken after pregnancy. These receptors came from a female donor with multiple sclerosis, enrolled in a pregnancy study.

The V and J genes are TRBV6-4 and TRBJ2-1, with a possible D match to TRBD2 (6 bases). Trimming removed 4 bases from V and 0 bases from J, with 13 bases in between. Germline CDR1 reads MRHNA; CDR2 reads SNTAGT. This CDR3 has 16 amino acids. The CDR3 loop is CASSAGDGFSYNEQFF. The CDR3 bases are TGTGCCAGCAGTGCGGGGGACGGTTTCTCCTACAATGAGCAGTTCTTC.

This sequence joins TRBV19 and TRBJ1-5, with 12 bases matching TRBD1. The CDR3 is made up of 17 amino acids. V dropped 0 bases and J dropped 7; count of bases not matched to a gene: 7. CDR1 is LNHDA and CDR2 is SQIVND in the germline V gene (reference sequence). The CDR3 region is CASSIEGTGGSRQPQHF. The CDR3 nucleotides are TGTGCCAGTAGTATAGAGGGGACAGGGGGCTCCAGGCAGCCCCAGCATTTT.

The rearrangement links TRBV27 to TRBJ1-2; D call uncertain. The ends were cut back, 6 bases at V and 3 bases at J, with 11 bases in the middle. CDR1 is MNHEY and CDR2 is SMNVEV in the germline V gene (reference sequence). This CDR3 is built from 13 residues. The CDR3 sequence is CASSRSPDYGYTF. CDR3 DNA sequence: TGTGCCAGCAGCCGTAGCCCGGACTATGGCTACACCTTC.

The chain recombines TRBV6-5 with TRBJ2-3, with D possibly matching TRBD1 (7 bases). V was clipped by 5 bases and J by 3 bases, with 12 bases between them. Germline assignment: CDR1 MNHEY and CDR2 SVGAGI. CDR3 length: 14 residues. The CDR3 is CASSPRGETDTQYF. The CDR3 nucleotides are TGTGCCAGCAGTCCCAGGGGGGAGACAGATACGCAGTATTTT.

This chain connects TRBV6-4 to TRBJ2-3; 8 nucleotides align to TRBD1. J was trimmed by 1 base and V by 0 bases; bases with no gene match: 0. Germline-derived CDR1 and CDR2 are MRHNA and SNTAGT. The CDR3 runs 15 residues. CDR3 amino acids: CASSDSGQGTDTQYF. CDR3 sequence (DNA): TGTGCCAGCAGTGACTCGGGACAGGGCACAGATACGCAGTATTTT.

This rearrangement joins TRBV4-1 to TRBJ2-5; D is uncertain. The CDR3 spans 14 residues. CDR1 and CDR2 (germline): MGHRA, YSYEKL. V was pared by 0 bases and J by 2 bases, with 7 bases between. CDR3 region: CASSQDSVQETQYF. The CDR3 DNA is TGCGCCAGCAGCCAAGATAGTGTGCAAGAGACCCAGTACTTC.